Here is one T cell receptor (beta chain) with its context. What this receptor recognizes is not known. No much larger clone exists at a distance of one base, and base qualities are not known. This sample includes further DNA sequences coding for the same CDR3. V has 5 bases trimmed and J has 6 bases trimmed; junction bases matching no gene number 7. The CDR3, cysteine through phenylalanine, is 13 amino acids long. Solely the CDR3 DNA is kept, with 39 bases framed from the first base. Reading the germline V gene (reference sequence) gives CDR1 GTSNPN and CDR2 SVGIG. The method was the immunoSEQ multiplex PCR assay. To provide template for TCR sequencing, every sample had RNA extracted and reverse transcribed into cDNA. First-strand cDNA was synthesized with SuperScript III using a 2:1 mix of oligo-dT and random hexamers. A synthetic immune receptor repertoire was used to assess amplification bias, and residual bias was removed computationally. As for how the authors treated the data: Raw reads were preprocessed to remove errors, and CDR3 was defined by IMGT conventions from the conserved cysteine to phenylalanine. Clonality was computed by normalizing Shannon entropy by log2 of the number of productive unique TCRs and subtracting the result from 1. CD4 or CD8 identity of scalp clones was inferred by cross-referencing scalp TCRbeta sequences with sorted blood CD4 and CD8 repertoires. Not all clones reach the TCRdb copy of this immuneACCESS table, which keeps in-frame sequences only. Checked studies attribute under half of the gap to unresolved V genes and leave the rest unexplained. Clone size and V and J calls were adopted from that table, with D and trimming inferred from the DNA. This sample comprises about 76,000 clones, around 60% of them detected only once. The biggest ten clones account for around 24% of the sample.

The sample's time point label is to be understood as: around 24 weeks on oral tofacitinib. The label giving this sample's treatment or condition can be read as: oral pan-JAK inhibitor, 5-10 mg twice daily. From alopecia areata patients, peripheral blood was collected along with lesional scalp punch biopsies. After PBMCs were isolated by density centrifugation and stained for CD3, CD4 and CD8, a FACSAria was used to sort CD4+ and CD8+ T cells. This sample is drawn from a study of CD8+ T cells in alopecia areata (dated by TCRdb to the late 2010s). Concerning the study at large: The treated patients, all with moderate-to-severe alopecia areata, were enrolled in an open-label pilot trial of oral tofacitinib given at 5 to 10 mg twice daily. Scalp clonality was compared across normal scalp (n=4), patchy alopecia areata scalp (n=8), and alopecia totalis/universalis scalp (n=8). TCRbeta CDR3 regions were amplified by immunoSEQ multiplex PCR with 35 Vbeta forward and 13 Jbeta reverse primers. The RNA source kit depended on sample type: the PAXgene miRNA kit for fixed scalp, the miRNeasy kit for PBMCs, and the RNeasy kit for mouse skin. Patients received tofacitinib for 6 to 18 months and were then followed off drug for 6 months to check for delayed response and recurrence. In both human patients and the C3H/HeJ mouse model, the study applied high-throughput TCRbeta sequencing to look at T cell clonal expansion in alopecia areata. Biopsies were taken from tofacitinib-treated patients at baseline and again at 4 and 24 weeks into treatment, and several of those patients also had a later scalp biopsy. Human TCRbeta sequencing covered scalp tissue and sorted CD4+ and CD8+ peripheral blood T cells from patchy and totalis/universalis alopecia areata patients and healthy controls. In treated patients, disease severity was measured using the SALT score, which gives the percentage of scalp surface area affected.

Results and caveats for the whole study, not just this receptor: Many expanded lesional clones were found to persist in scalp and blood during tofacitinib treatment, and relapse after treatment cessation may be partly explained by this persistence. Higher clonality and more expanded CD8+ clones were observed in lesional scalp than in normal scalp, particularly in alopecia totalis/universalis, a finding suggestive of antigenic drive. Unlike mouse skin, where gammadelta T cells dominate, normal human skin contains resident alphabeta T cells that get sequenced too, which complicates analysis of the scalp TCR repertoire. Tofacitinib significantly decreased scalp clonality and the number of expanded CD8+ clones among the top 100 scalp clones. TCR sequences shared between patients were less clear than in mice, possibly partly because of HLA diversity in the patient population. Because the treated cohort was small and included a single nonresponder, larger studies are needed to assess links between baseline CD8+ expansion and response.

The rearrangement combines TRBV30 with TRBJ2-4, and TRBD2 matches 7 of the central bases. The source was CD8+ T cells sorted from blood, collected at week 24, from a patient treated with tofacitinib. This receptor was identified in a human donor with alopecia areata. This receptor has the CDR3 CAWAGRGTNIQYF. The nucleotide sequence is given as TGTGCCTGGGCGGGGCGGGGGACAAACATTCAGTACTTC. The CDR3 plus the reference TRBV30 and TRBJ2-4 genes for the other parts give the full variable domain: SQTIHQWPATLVQPVGSPLSLECTVEGTSNPNLYWYRQAAGRGLQLLFYSVGIGQISSEVPQNLSASRPQDRQFILSSKKLLLSDSGFYLCAWAGRGTNIQYFGAGTRLSVL.